Below, 13 T cell receptor beta chains from the same sample are listed, as sequenced in a study of blood T cells in healthy people across ages. A second PCR of roughly 7 to 11 cycles used a sample-barcoded 5' primer and a J-beta primer mix. MiXCR, run by TCRdb on the 5' RACE reads, gives a single entry per CDR3 protein. The data show approximately 2,000,000 distinct CDR3 sequences, with more than 35% seen just once and about 21% held by the top ten. Sequenced material: blood. These receptors were obtained from a human donor in good health.

Details on this clonotype: At one end the junction does not follow the germline gene, possibly because of a read error. The J gene is TRBJ2-2, the V gene TRBV11-2, with D perhaps matching TRBD1 or TRBD2 (6 bases each). The CDR3 is 14 amino acids. Germline CDR1 reads SGHAT; CDR2 reads FQNNGV. This CDR3 is CASSRLRGPGELCF. The CDR3 DNA follows: TGTGCCAGCAGTCGACTACGGGGGCCCGGGGAGCTGTGTTTT.

The V call is TRBV7-9, the J call TRBJ1-2; 8 nucleotides agree with TRBD1. The CDR3 sequence is 13 residues long. The germline V gene encodes CDR1 SEHNR and CDR2 FQNEAQ (reference sequence). V shed 1 base, J shed 8 bases, and the junction held 3 bases outside the gene matches. CDR3 coding DNA: TGTGCCAGCAGCTTAGAACAGGGGGTCGGCTACACCTTC. Amino acid sequence: CASSLEQGVGYTF.

V is TRBV25-1 and J is TRBJ2-1; the D is unclear. V lost 3 bases and J lost 0, with 12 bases in between. CDR3 size: 16 residues. Germline loops: CDR1 MGHDK, CDR2 SYGVNS. The CDR3 DNA is TGTGCCAGCAGTGATTCCGGTGGGTTCTCCTACAATGAGCAGTTCTTC. This translates into CASSDSGGFSYNEQFF.

This clonotype appeared many times. This chain connects TRBV7-9 to TRBJ2-4; 9 positions agree with TRBD2. CDR1 and CDR2 (germline): SEHNR, FQNEAQ (reference sequence). The CDR3 sequence is 15 residues long. The junction had 4 bases not matched to a gene; V was cut back by 5 bases and J by 2 bases. This chain's CDR3 is CASSPRGGTKNIQYF. CDR3 nucleotides: TGTGCCAGCAGCCCGCGGGGGGGGACCAAAAACATTCAGTACTTC.

This clonotype turned up a few times. J is TRBJ2-1 and V is TRBV14; the match to TRBD2 covers 10 bases. The germline V gene encodes CDR1 SGHDN and CDR2 FVKESK. CDR3 size: 15 residues. The junction had 7 bases not matched to a gene; V was cut back by 5 bases and J by 6 bases. The CDR3, as DNA: TGTGCCAGCAGCAATCTAGCGGGGGCCCGCAATGAGCAGTTCTTC. Translation: CASSNLAGARNEQFF.

The chain carries TRBV5-5 and TRBJ2-3; D gene ambiguous. V lost 3 bases and J 5 bases, leaving 13 bases between the germline ends. The CDR3 runs to 14 residues. Germline CDR1 reads SGHKS; CDR2 reads YYEKEE (reference sequence). Here the CDR3 reads CASSYQPPGDTQYF. The CDR3 DNA follows: TGTGCCAGCAGCTACCAACCTCCGGGAGATACGCAGTATTTT. The variable domain in full, with the rest retrieved from reference TRBV5-5 and TRBJ2-3, is DAGVTQSPTHLIKTRGQQVTLRCSPISGHKSVSWYQQVLGQGPQFIFQYYEKEERGRGNFPDRFSARQFPNYSSELNVNALLLGDSALYLCASSYQPPGDTQYFGPGTRLTVL.

In DNA, the CDR3 is TGTGCCAGCACCACGGGGTGGGCGCCTGGGGCCAACGTCCTGACTTTC. Translating it yields CASTTGWAPGANVLTF. V usage is TRBV12-3 or TRBV12-4 and J usage is TRBJ2-6; tentative D call: TRBD2 (5 bases). CDR3 size: 16 residues. Trimming left V 7 bases short and J 2 bases short, with 15 bases between.

This rearrangement joins TRBV12-3 or TRBV12-4 to TRBJ1-4; D not certain. CDR3 length: 14 residues. V was cut by 3 bases and J by 8 bases, with 13 bases left in between. In nucleotides, the CDR3 is TGTGCCAGCAGTTTGCGGGGAAGGTCGGAAAAACTGTTTTTT. This codes for CASSLRGRSEKLFF.

This clonotype was recorded many times. The chain employs TRBV6-5 and TRBJ1-2, with D unresolved. Trimming took off 6 bases at V and 4 bases at J, with 18 bases between the two ends. CDR1 is MNHEY, CDR2 SVGAGI, per germline. CDR3 length equals 15 residues. The CDR3 spells CASSQDYVPSYGYTF. CDR3 nucleotides: TGTGCCAGCAGCCAAGATTACGTGCCCAGCTATGGCTACACCTTC.

This chain uses TRBV15 with TRBJ1-5; 10 nucleotides line up with TRBD1. The CDR3 runs 16 residues. Germline CDR1 reads LNHNV; CDR2 reads YYDKDF (reference sequence). The V segment lost 2 bases and the J segment 6 bases; nucleotides outside the gene matches: 7. The CDR3 sequence: CATSRPGTGAFQPQHF. The CDR3, as DNA: TGTGCCACCAGCAGACCTGGGACAGGGGCCTTTCAGCCCCAGCATTTT.

Points on this clonotype: This may stem from a read error, because a much larger clone lies one nucleotide away. The rearrangement links TRBV7-3 to TRBJ2-2; D may match TRBD1 or TRBD2 (5 bases each). The V end was cut by 1 base, the J end by 0 bases, with 21 bases between. The CDR3 loop spans 20 amino acids. Looked up from germline, CDR1 is SGHTA and CDR2 is FQGTGA. The CDR3 DNA reads as TGTGCCAGCAGCTTAAGTTTAGGGAGACCTCCGACAGCGAACACCGGGGAGCTGTTTTTT. Protein product: CASSLSLGRPPTANTGELFF. The full variable domain, with the rest looked up from reference TRBV7-3 and TRBJ2-2, is GAGVSQTPSNKVTEKGKYVELRCDPISGHTALYWYRQSLGQGPEFLIYFQGTGAADDSGLPNDRFFAVRPEGSVSTLKIQRTERGDSAVYLCASSLSLGRPPTANTGELFFGEGSRLTVL.

For this clonotype: One junction end does not reproduce the germline sequence, and a read error may be involved. The gene calls are TRBV15 and TRBJ2-1; D is possibly TRBD1 (6 bases). The germline V gene has CDR1 LNHNV and CDR2 YYDKDF (reference sequence). The CDR3 loop spans 13 amino acids. The CDR3 is CATSGDRFFEQFF. The CDR3 bases are TGTGCCACCAGCGGAGACAGGTTTTTTGAGCAGTTCTTC. Looking up the rest from reference TRBV15 and TRBJ2-1 gives the full variable domain: DAMVIQNPRYQVTQFGKPVTLSCSQTLNHNVMYWYQQKSSQAPKLLFHYYDKDFNNEADTPDNFQSRRPNTSFCFLDIRSPGLGDTAMYLCATSGDRFFEQFFGPGTRLTVL.

Concerning this clonotype: A junction end diverges from the germline sequence, so it may reflect a read error. The chain links TRBV7-6 to TRBJ2-3; 11 bases align to TRBD1. Germline-derived CDR1 and CDR2 are SGHVS and FNYEAQ. This CDR3 spans 16 amino acids. In DNA, the CDR3 is TGTGCCAGCAGCCAACACGGACAGGGGGCCACAGACACGCAGTATTTT. This gives the protein CASSQHGQGATDTQYF.